The next 8 T cell receptor beta chains were all read from a single sample in a study of blood T cell repertoires in COVID-19. Libraries were prepared by immunoSEQ multiplex PCR; TCRdb keeps only in-frame clonotypes and omits some of them. The sample has roughly 420,000 clones, 85% to 90% seen once; the top ten hold approximately 0.96%. Sequenced: PBMCs or T cells enriched from blood (not recorded which). The receptors stem from a woman in her 30s with acute COVID-19.

The chain uses TRBV5-4 and TRBJ2-2, with D possibly matching TRBD2 (8 bases). The CDR3 is made up of 16 amino acids. V lost 4 bases and J 3 bases, leaving 16 bases between the germline ends. The germline gives CDR1 SGHNT, CDR2 YYREEE (reference sequence). The CDR3 reads CASSPGRGLDTGELFF. Written as DNA, the CDR3 is TGTGCCAGCAGCCCCGGGAGGGGGCTGGACACCGGGGAGCTGTTTTTT. The full variable domain, rest sourced from reference TRBV5-4 and TRBJ2-2, is ETGVTQSPTHLIKTRGQQVTLRCSSQSGHNTVSWYQQALGQGPQFIFQYYREEENGRGNFPPRFSGLQFPNYSSELNVNALELDDSALYLCASSPGRGLDTGELFFGEGSRLTVL.

This chain connects TRBV2 to TRBJ2-7, with D perhaps matching TRBD1 (5 bases). The CDR3 has 14 residues. Trimming removed 2 bases from V and 2 bases from J, with 10 bases in between. Germline V lookup: CDR1 SNHLY, CDR2 FYNNEI. As DNA, the CDR3 is TGTGCCAGCAGTGAAACAGGAGCAACCTACGAGCAGTACTTC. The encoded protein is CASSETGATYEQYF.

V gene TRBV12-3 or TRBV12-4 combines with J gene TRBJ1-3; possibly TRBD1 for D (5 bases). The V gene lost 3 bases and the J gene lost 7 bases, with 7 bases spanning the gap. The CDR3 totals 12 residues. CDR3 sequence reads: CASSFSGNTIYF. CDR3 nucleotide sequence: TGTGCCAGCAGTTTTTCAGGGAACACCATATATTTT.

The chain couples TRBV5-6 to TRBJ1-2; D perhaps matches TRBD1 (6 bases). V was cut by 4 bases and J by 4 bases, with 17 bases left in between. The CDR3 sequence is 15 residues long. The germline CDR1 and CDR2 sequences are SGHDT and YYEEEE. The DNA of the CDR3 is TGTGCCAGCAGCCCCGGTCTGCGACAGGCCTATGGCTACACCTTC. Translation: CASSPGLRQAYGYTF.

Notes on this clone: This same CDR3 is encoded by further DNA sequences in the sample. In nucleotides, the CDR3 is TGTGCCAGCAGTCGGGACAGGGGACTGAATCAGCCCCAGCATTTT. This codes for CASSRDRGLNQPQHF. V and J are TRBV11-2 and TRBJ1-5; TRBD1 aligns across 10 bases. The CDR3 runs 15 residues. Germline V CDR1 and CDR2: SGHAT, FQNNGV. V was clipped by 6 bases and J by 4 bases; unmatched bases: 6.

V usage is TRBV27 and J usage is TRBJ1-2, with D possibly TRBD1 on 6 matching bases. Germline CDR1 and CDR2: MNHEY and SMNVEV (reference sequence). V lost 2 bases and J 2 bases, leaving 9 bases between the germline ends. The CDR3 spans 14 residues. CDR3 DNA: TGTGCCAGCAGTTTAGGCAGGGGAAACTATGGCTACACCTTC. It is translated as CASSLGRGNYGYTF.

This rearrangement joins TRBV14 to TRBJ2-7; D is unclear. The CDR3 spans 13 residues. CDR1 and CDR2 (germline): SGHDN, FVKESK. Trimming shortened V by 5 bases and J by 4 bases, and 12 bases separated the two germline ends. For the CDR3, the DNA is TGTGCCAGCAGCACAAAGCTAGAATACGAGCAGTACTTC. Residues: CASSTKLEYEQYF.

The chain has TRBV5-3 and TRBJ1-1; D is undetermined. TRBV5-3 is known as an ORF, though its function is uncertain. This CDR3 comprises 15 residues. The V end lost 4 bases, the J end lost 3 bases, and 16 bases lay between the germline ends. In DNA, the CDR3 is TGTGCCAGAAGCCTGATGACAAGGGAGGACACTGAAGCTTTCTTT. This translates into CARSLMTREDTEAFF.